The entry below gives a single T cell receptor beta chain sequence along with its context. The antigen remains unidentified. This CDR3 has 16 residues. The junction had 9 bases not matched to a gene; V was cut back by 2 bases and J by 6 bases. The germline CDR1 and CDR2 sequences are MDHEN and SYDVKM. The data belong to a study of shared clonotypes between healthy human individuals. Repertoires were generated with immunoSEQ multiplex PCR, while TCRdb's copy carries only in-frame clones and drops some. Of approximately 620,000 clones listed, more than 95% are singletons. Study-level results: Non-shared clonotypes showed lower generation probabilities than clonotypes common to all four donors.

The chain links TRBV28 to TRBJ1-1, with TRBD1 matching over 10 bases. This receptor was obtained from a woman in her twenties or thirties in good health. The sequenced sample consisted of naive CD4+ T cells sorted from blood. As to subset: CD45RA+ positively selected. The chain's CDR3 is CASSLPAGQGVAEAFF. CDR3 nucleotides: TGTGCCAGCAGTTTACCCGCCGGACAGGGGGTTGCTGAAGCTTTCTTT.